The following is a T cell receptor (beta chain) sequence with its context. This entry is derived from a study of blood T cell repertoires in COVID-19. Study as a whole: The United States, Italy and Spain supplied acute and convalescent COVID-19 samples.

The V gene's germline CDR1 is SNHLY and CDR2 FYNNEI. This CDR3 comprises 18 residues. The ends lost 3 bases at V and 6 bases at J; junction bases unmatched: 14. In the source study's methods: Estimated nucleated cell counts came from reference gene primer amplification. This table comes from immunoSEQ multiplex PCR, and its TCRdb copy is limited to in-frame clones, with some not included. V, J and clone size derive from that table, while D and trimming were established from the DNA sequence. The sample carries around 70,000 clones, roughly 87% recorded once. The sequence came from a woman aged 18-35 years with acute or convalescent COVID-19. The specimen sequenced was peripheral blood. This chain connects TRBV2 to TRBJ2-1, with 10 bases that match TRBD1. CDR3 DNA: TGTGCCAGCAGTGAGAACGGGGAATGGGACAGGGGTCCCAATGAGCAGTTCTTC. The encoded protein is CASSENGEWDRGPNEQFF.